What follows is one T cell receptor beta chain and its context. This receptor's antigen is unknown. No base qualities exist here, and no much larger clone lies one base off it. TCRbeta CDR3 regions were amplified from genomic DNA using the immunoSEQ Assay, a bias-controlled multiplex PCR. In the original analysis: Within the assay, amplification of reference gene primers was used to estimate how many nucleated cells each sample contained. To quantify the absolute abundance of each unique TCRbeta CDR3 rearrangement, sequence reads were collapsed and filtered. For each sample, productive Simpson clonality was calculated as the square root of Simpson's diversity index across productive rearrangements. This is the immuneACCESS table as TCRdb keeps it, with only in-frame sequences that have V and J called. A part of the clones is gone; compared with another copy, unresolved V genes explain less than half, and the rest is unexplained. Clonal size and the V and J genes are those of that table, whereas D and trimming came from the DNA. Counted in this sample were 300,000 or so clones; about 89% of them appeared once. Roughly 6.5% of the sample comes from the top ten.

CDR3 length: 15 amino acids, cysteine to phenylalanine. CDR3 DNA only is kept here, 45 bases in frame from base 1. Trimming leaves V shorter by 0 bases and J shorter by 4 bases, with the junction holding 7 bases beyond the gene matches. From the germline V gene, CDR1 is SGHRS and CDR2 is YFSETQ. The sample belongs to a study of blood T cell repertoires in COVID-19 (TCRdb year 2020). In terms of the full investigation: Samples from collaborators originated in the United States, Italy and Spain and spanned both the acute and convalescent phases of COVID-19. HLA class I and class II types, where available, came from metadata supplied by the sample provider rather than from assay-based typing. A de-identified subject ID, COVID-19 status, age in years and sex were almost always included in the sample metadata. The repertoires were made available in a free public database intended to serve as a resource for research on the immune response to SARS-CoV-2. Deeply sampled blood TCRbeta repertoires from subjects exposed to, actively infected with, or recovered from COVID-19 were included in the dataset. The prospective study material was composed of cDNA or gDNA derived from T cells, B-cell-depleted T cells, or PBMCs. The samples were drawn from two sources: the first 160 participants of the ongoing ImmuneRACE study, and approximately 1,300 subjects contributed by 6 global collaborators.

Another Seattle source contributed samples from volunteer blood donors who had recovered from COVID-19. Whole blood was collected in K2EDTA tubes by collaborating institutions according to the institutions' own protocols. For TCRbeta analysis, collaborator samples were shipped as frozen whole blood, as isolated PBMCs, or as DNA extracted from either sample type. The research as a whole found: How much clinical and demographic metadata was included differed by source and by participant, and the metadata was provided uncurated.

The chain links TRBV5-1 with TRBJ2-7, with 7 junctional bases fitting TRBD1. This clonotype was sampled from a man between 18 and 29 years old who had recovered from COVID-19. The sequencing sample was made of peripheral blood. The CDR3 reads as follows: CASSLGPGQQYEQYF. The DNA reads as follows: TGCGCCAGCAGCTTGGGGCCGGGACAGCAATACGAGCAGTACTTC.